Listed below are T cell receptor beta chains from one sample, sequenced in a study of neoadjuvant anti-PD-1 for oral cavity cancer. Profiled with immunoSEQ multiplex PCR; TCRdb holds only in-frame clones, not every one. The sample lists over 80,000 clones, about 84% occurring once. This sample comprised PBMCs, obtained before nivolumab (anti-PD-1) treatment. The receptors derive from a person between 40 and 79 years old with oral cavity squamous cell carcinoma. Both conserved end residues are part of each CDR3. D genes are given only for firm matches. A row's size may be missing; if present it is once, few, many or a size class.

D: TRBD1; V: TRBV29-1; size: -; J: TRBJ2-7; DNA: TGCAGCGTTGAAGATGGGCTACAGGGGAGCAACGAGCAGTACTTC; CDR3: CSVEDGLQGSNEQYF
D: -; V: TRBV6-1; size: -; J: TRBJ1-4; DNA: TGTGCCAGCAGTTCAGCCGCAACTAATGAAAAACTGTTTTTT; CDR3: CASSSAATNEKLFF
D: TRBD1; V: TRBV10-3; size: -; J: TRBJ2-2; DNA: TGTGCCATCAGTCCTACAGGGGGCGCGGGCACCGGGGAGCTGTTTTTT; CDR3: CAISPTGGAGTGELFF
D: -; V: TRBV11-1; size: -; J: TRBJ2-7; DNA: TGTGCCAGCAGCCGTTACGGACACTCCTACGAGCAGTACTTC; CDR3: CASSRYGHSYEQYF
D: -; V: TRBV20-1; size: once; J: TRBJ2-1; DNA: TGCAGTGCGGGCCGGGGGAATGAGCAGTTCTTC; CDR3: CSAGRGNEQFF
D: -; V: TRBV11-2; size: -; J: TRBJ2-7; DNA: TGTGCCAGCAGCTTAGCTGGGAACAGACACGAGCAGTACTTC; CDR3: CASSLAGNRHEQYF
D: TRBD2; V: TRBV29-1; size: -; J: TRBJ2-3; DNA: TGCAGCGTCGGGGTAGCGGGAGTGGTGACAGATACGCAGTATTTT; CDR3: CSVGVAGVVTDTQYF
D: TRBD1; V: TRBV6-1; size: -; J: TRBJ1-1; DNA: TGTGCCAGTAACCCGGGACAGGGGGTAACTGAAGCTTTCTTT; CDR3: CASNPGQGVTEAFF
D: TRBD2; V: TRBV4-2; size: -; J: TRBJ2-2; DNA: TGTGCCAGCAGCCAAGATTTAGGGACTAGTGCCGGGGAGCTGTTTTTT; CDR3: CASSQDLGTSAGELFF
D: TRBD1; V: TRBV7-9; size: -; J: TRBJ1-1; DNA: TGTGCCAGCAGCCCGACAGGGGGCTACACTGAAGCTTTCTTT; CDR3: CASSPTGGYTEAFF
D: TRBD2; V: TRBV2; size: once; J: TRBJ2-5; DNA: TGTGCCAGCAGTTGGATAGCGGGAGTACAAGAGACCCAGTACTTC; CDR3: CASSWIAGVQETQYF
D: -; V: TRBV30; size: -; J: TRBJ2-4; DNA: TGTGCCTGGAGTGGGGAGAACATTCAGTACTTC; CDR3: CAWSGENIQYF
D: -; V: TRBV5-1; size: -; J: TRBJ1-2; DNA: TGCGCCAGCAGCTTGGCCTCAGGGCCTGGCTACACCTTC; CDR3: CASSLASGPGYTF
D: -; V: TRBV6-6; size: -; J: TRBJ2-5; DNA: TGTGCCAGCAGTCCCACCGGGCTACTGGGGACCCAGTACTTC; CDR3: CASSPTGLLGTQYF
D: TRBD1; V: TRBV29-1; size: few; J: TRBJ2-1; DNA: TGCAGCGTTCTGCCGGGACAGGGGCTCAATGAGCAGTTCTTC; CDR3: CSVLPGQGLNEQFF
D: -; V: TRBV29-1; size: -; J: TRBJ2-1; DNA: TGCAGCGCAGGGGACTACAATGAGCAGTTCTTC; CDR3: CSAGDYNEQFF
D: -; V: TRBV25-1; size: -; J: TRBJ2-2; DNA: TGTGCCAGCAGTGCAGTGGCGTCGAACACCGGGGAGCTGTTTTTT; CDR3: CASSAVASNTGELFF
D: -; V: TRBV13; size: few; J: TRBJ1-1; DNA: TGTGCCAGCAGCCCCCGGGGGGACACTGAAGCTTTCTTT; CDR3: CASSPRGDTEAFF
D: TRBD2; V: TRBV15; size: -; J: TRBJ2-1; DNA: TGTGCCACCAGCAGAGATCGGCTAGCGGGATTCAATGAGCAGTTCTTC; CDR3: CATSRDRLAGFNEQFF
D: -; V: TRBV10-3; size: -; J: TRBJ1-2; DNA: TGTGCCATCAGTGAGAATAACGGTGGCTACACCTTC; CDR3: CAISENNGGYTF
D: -; V: TRBV19; size: -; J: TRBJ2-3; DNA: TGTGCCAGTAGTATAGATGCAGTTCGAGATACGCAGTATTTT; CDR3: CASSIDAVRDTQYF
D: -; V: TRBV29-1; size: -; J: TRBJ2-2; DNA: TGCAGCGTTGAAGGTCCATGGCAGGAGGGCACCGGGGAGCTGTTTTTT; CDR3: CSVEGPWQEGTGELFF
D: TRBD1; V: TRBV2; size: -; J: TRBJ1-2; DNA: TGTGCCAGCAGGGGGACAGGGGAGTTGCGGTATGGCTACACCTTC; CDR3: CASRGTGELRYGYTF
D: -; V: TRBV4-1; size: once; J: TRBJ1-1; DNA: TGCGCCAGCAGCCAAGATCGGGGGGAGCTGGGCACTGAAGCTTTCTTT; CDR3: CASSQDRGELGTEAFF
D: -; V: TRBV29-1; size: -; J: TRBJ2-2; DNA: TGCAGCGTTACCATCGGCAGTCTTAACACCGGGGAGCTGTTTTTT; CDR3: CSVTIGSLNTGELFF
D: TRBD1; V: TRBV6-1; size: -; J: TRBJ1-4; DNA: TGTGCCAGCAGTGGACAGGGGCAAGAAAAACTGTTTTTT; CDR3: CASSGQGQEKLFF
D: -; V: TRBV9; size: -; J: TRBJ2-3; DNA: TGTGCCAGCAGCGAGGCCTTGAGCGCTGTTGGGCAGTATTTT; CDR3: CASSEALSAVGQYF
D: -; V: TRBV5-1; size: -; J: TRBJ2-7; DNA: TGCGCCAGCAGCTTGGCCGAGGTGAGGGGTTCCTACGAGCAGTACTTC; CDR3: CASSLAEVRGSYEQYF
D: TRBD1; V: TRBV6-1; size: -; J: TRBJ2-2; DNA: TGTGCCAGCAGTGTATCCAGGGGGACGGCCGGGGAGCTGTTTTTT; CDR3: CASSVSRGTAGELFF
D: TRBD1; V: TRBV5-1; size: few; J: TRBJ2-5; DNA: TGCGCCAGCAGCTCTTGGTACAGGGGTGAGACCCAGTACTTC; CDR3: CASSSWYRGETQYF